These 2 T cell receptor beta chains came from one sample sequenced in a study of tumor-infiltrating lymphocytes in primary liver carcinoma (dated by TCRdb to the late 2010s). Blood RNA was extracted from unsorted whole blood with TRIzol reagent; germline DNA came from the DNeasy Blood & Tissue kit. For sequencing, an Illumina HiSeq 2500 was employed. Starting from approximately 500 ng total RNA, TCRbeta-specific cDNA was produced by reverse transcription with a constant-region primer and ProtoScript II reverse transcriptase. The TCRbeta libraries were prepared through three rounds of nested multiplex PCR following a slightly modified ARM-PCR procedure. The first two PCR rounds used multiplex TRBV1-TRBV30 forward primers with a Cbeta reverse primer, each for 10 cycles. The public sequencing data were trimmed at Q25 with fastp and processed into clonotypes with MiXCR by TCRdb, which kept only in-frame beta chains. Records with the same CDR3 protein are collapsed into one entry carrying the most frequent genes and DNA. This sample lists a few hundred thousand distinct CDR3 sequences; roughly three fifths were detected once. The top ten constitute about 17% of the sample.

Sequencing input: peripheral blood. The receptors derive from a woman in her thirties with primary liver carcinoma and hepatitis B virus infection.

About this clonotype: Germline and junction disagree at one end, which may indicate a read error. The chain couples TRBV7-9 to TRBJ2-1, with 7 bases aligning to TRBD2. CDR1 SEHNR and CDR2 FQNEAQ come from the germline V gene (reference sequence). The CDR3 length is 13 residues. The CDR3 DNA reads as TGTGCCAGCAGCTTAGGGGACTACAATGAGCAGTCCTTC. Protein sequence: CASSLGDYNEQSF.

V is TRBV11-3 and J is TRBJ2-2; 12 positions match TRBD2. CDR1 SGHNT and CDR2 YENEEA come from the germline V gene. This CDR3 has 16 amino acids. V lost 5 bases and J lost 9; bases outside the gene matches: 10. This CDR3 is CASSPELAGGTRELFF. The DNA of the CDR3 is TGTGCCAGCAGCCCGGAACTAGCGGGAGGTACCAGGGAGCTGTTTTTT.